This passage covers 20 T cell receptor beta chains from one sample sequenced in a study of T cell repertoires in cytomegalovirus infection. Via MiXCR, TCRdb re-called the reads, giving one row per CDR3 protein. Of hundreds of thousands of distinct CDR3 sequences detected, more than 25% appear once; the ten largest clones hold more than 12%. No antigen has been identified for these receptors. The sample was cultured CD8+ T cells from PBMCs, taken from culture after CMV antigen stimulation. These receptors were collected from a human donor in good health (CMV status not recorded). Some clones in this sample may be carry-over from other donors' samples.

With regard to this clonotype: A much bigger clone sits one base away, suggesting this may be a read error. The rearrangement uses TRBV7-2 and TRBJ2-1, with 8 bases fitting TRBD2. Germline V lookup: CDR1 SGHTA, CDR2 FQGNSA. The CDR3 is 13 residues long. CDR3 protein: CASRVAGHNKQFF. The CDR3 DNA sequence: TGTGCCAGCCGGGTAGCGGGGCACAATAAGCAGTTCTTC.

The chain has TRBV10-3 and TRBJ2-7; 13 positions match TRBD2. The CDR3 consists of 16 residues. J gave up 4 bases and V 7 bases, and 10 bases lay outside the gene matches. Germline V gene lookup returns CDR1 ENHRY and CDR2 SYGVKD. CDR3 in amino acids: CAITGTSGERGYEQYV. In DNA, the CDR3 is TGTGCCATCACTGGGACTAGCGGGGAACGAGGTTACGAGCAGTACGTC.

This clonotype was observed a handful of times. The chain combines TRBV27 with TRBJ1-1, with D hard to call. The CDR3 is 13 amino acids. The V gene's germline CDR1 is MNHEY and CDR2 SMNVEV (reference sequence). The V gene lost 5 bases and the J gene lost 4 bases, with 11 bases spanning the gap. CDR3 region: CASSHSRSTEAFF. CDR3 nucleotide sequence: TGTGCCAGCAGTCACTCTAGAAGCACTGAAGCTTTCTTT.

J is TRBJ2-1 and V is TRBV12-3 or TRBV12-4; tentatively, D is TRBD1 or TRBD2 (5 bases each). The CDR3 spans 14 residues. V lost 2 bases to trimming and J lost 5 bases, with 10 bases between them. CDR3 nucleotide sequence: TGTGCCAGCAGTTTACCGGGGCAGAACAATGAGCAGTTCTTC. It specifies CASSLPGQNNEQFF.

This clonotype was seen a handful of times. This may come from a read error, since a much larger clone is one base off. V and J are TRBV7-3 and TRBJ2-3, with 8 bases aligning to TRBD2. The CDR3 loop spans 14 amino acids. Germline lookup yields CDR1 SGHTA and CDR2 FQGTGA. Trimming took 0 bases from V and 4 from J; bases not matched to a gene: 0. Here the CDR3 reads CASSLTAGADTQYF. The CDR3 nucleotides read TGTGCCAGCAGCTTAACAGCGGGGGCAGATACGCAGTATTTT. The full variable domain, rest sourced from reference TRBV7-3 and TRBJ2-3, is GAGVSQTPSNKVTEKGKYVELRCDPISGHTALYWYRQSLGQGPEFLIYFQGTGAADDSGLPNDRFFAVRPEGSVSTLKIQRTERGDSAVYLCASSLTAGADTQYFGPGTRLTVL.

This clonotype was seen a handful of times. The chain is built from TRBV6-2 or TRBV6-3 and TRBJ2-6; no firm D call. Per germline, CDR1 MNHEY and CDR2 SVGEGT. The CDR3 has 14 residues. The V end lost 3 bases, the J end lost 4 bases, and 7 bases lay between the germline ends. The DNA for the CDR3 is TGTGCCAGCAGTTATTGGTCCGGGGCCAACGTCCTGACTTTC. Amino acids: CASSYWSGANVLTF.

This rearrangement joins TRBV11-3 to TRBJ2-2; D is possibly TRBD1 (6 bases). V lost 5 bases and J lost 0, with 13 bases in between. Germline CDR1 reads SGHNT; CDR2 reads YENEEA. The CDR3 consists of 16 residues. The CDR3, as DNA: TGTGCCAGCAGCCCCTGGACAGCCGCGAACACCGGGGAGCTGTTTTTT. It encodes CASSPWTAANTGELFF.

A single count supports this clonotype. This may be a read error, as it is one base from a much larger clone. The CDR3 loop reads CASSEVRAGANTGELFF. As DNA, the CDR3 is TGTGCCAGCAGTGAAGTGCGGGCGGGGGCGAACACCGGGGAGCTGTTTTTT. The chain has TRBV6-1 and TRBJ2-2; 7 nucleotides align to TRBD2. Germline V gene data show CDR1 as MNHNS and CDR2 as SASEGT. This CDR3 has 17 residues. The J segment lost 0 bases and the V segment lost 1 base, leaving 5 bases of the junction unmatched.

The chain recombines TRBV4-1 with TRBJ2-7, with 8 bases matching TRBD1. Germline CDR1 and CDR2: MGHRA and YSYEKL. Losses at the gene ends were 5 bases for V and 3 bases for J; bases not matched to a gene: 9. CDR3 length: 15 amino acids. Written as DNA, the CDR3 is TGCGCCAGCAGCGTTCCCGGGACAGGCCGCTACGAGCAGTACTTC. It codes for CASSVPGTGRYEQYF.

The V call is TRBV12-3 or TRBV12-4, the J call TRBJ1-1, with a tentative D call TRBD1 (5 bases). CDR3 size: 17 residues. Trimming removed 3 bases at V and 0 bases at J, with 17 bases between. CDR3 amino acids: CASSFFPSETVNTEAFF. CDR3 in DNA: TGTGCCAGCAGTTTTTTCCCCTCAGAGACAGTGAACACTGAAGCTTTCTTT.

This chain links TRBV29-1 with TRBJ2-2; weak D call: TRBD1 (6 bases). Deletions cut 7 bases from V and 7 bases from J, with 22 bases between. Germline CDR1 reads SQVTM; CDR2 reads ANQGSEA. This CDR3 region has 15 residues. CDR3 protein: CSARSLGGMGGELFF. CDR3 DNA: TGCAGCGCCAGAAGTCTAGGGGGTATGGGCGGGGAGCTGTTTTTT.

V and J are TRBV7-9 and TRBJ1-4; weak D call: TRBD1 (5 bases). Trimming took off 7 bases at V and 8 bases at J, with 23 bases between the two ends. Germline assignment: CDR1 SEHNR and CDR2 FQNEAQ (reference sequence). This CDR3 comprises 16 residues. CDR3 residues: CASTFERPGFSEKLFF. CDR3 nucleotides: TGTGCCAGCACTTTTGAGCGGCCAGGGTTTTCCGAAAAACTGTTTTTT.

This clonotype was seen ten or more times. V is TRBV7-2 and J is TRBJ1-1; D gene ambiguous. CDR1 is SGHTA and CDR2 is FQGNSA in the germline V gene. CDR3 length: 17 residues. V was clipped by 2 bases and J by 1 base, with 17 bases between them. CDR3 DNA: TGTGCCAGCAGCTTAAGGTTTGTCAGTACGAAGAACACTGAAGCTTTCTTT. Translated: CASSLRFVSTKNTEAFF.

The V gene is TRBV2, the J gene TRBJ2-7; maybe TRBD2 (5 bases). Trimming took off 2 bases at V and 3 bases at J, with 17 bases between the two ends. The CDR3 consists of 16 residues. Germline V gene sequence: CDR1 SNHLY, CDR2 FYNNEI. CDR3 loop: CASSEFMDWKNYEQYF. As DNA, the CDR3 is TGTGCCAGCAGTGAATTCATGGACTGGAAGAACTACGAGCAGTACTTC.

This clonotype was recorded a few times. The J gene is TRBJ2-1, the V gene TRBV29-1; tentatively, D is TRBD2 (6 bases). The CDR3 sequence is 14 residues long. CDR1 and CDR2 (germline): SQVTM, ANQGSEA. Trimming stripped 4 bases from V and 4 bases from J, with 14 bases between. The CDR3 nucleotides are TGCAGCGTTGGCGGGCGGGGACTTTACAATGAGCAGTTCTTC. Translated, it gives CSVGGRGLYNEQFF.

CDR3 nucleotides: TGCGCCAGCAGCCACGAGGGTTCCGGGGAGCTGTTTTTT. Its protein is CASSHEGSGELFF. V gene TRBV4-1 combines with J gene TRBJ2-2; tentatively, D is TRBD2 (5 bases). The germline V gene has CDR1 MGHRA and CDR2 YSYEKL. The CDR3 consists of 13 residues. The ends were cut back, 3 bases at V and 6 bases at J, with 8 bases in the middle.

This clonotype appeared many times. The V gene is TRBV5-8, the J gene TRBJ2-3, with 7 bases aligning to TRBD1. The germline V gene has CDR1 SGHTS and CDR2 YDEGEE. Trimming removed 0 bases from V and 0 bases from J; junction bases left unmatched: 1. This CDR3 region has 15 residues. The CDR3: CASSLGGQSTDTQYF. The CDR3 nucleotides are TGTGCCAGCAGCTTGGGGGGACAGAGCACAGATACGCAGTATTTT.

The chain has TRBV29-1 and TRBJ1-2, with 8 bases fitting TRBD1. The germline gives CDR1 SQVTM, CDR2 ANQGSEA. The V segment lost 4 bases and the J segment 4 bases; nucleotides outside the gene matches: 8. The CDR3 spans 14 residues. The CDR3 protein is CSVADPGQVYGYTF. Written as DNA, the CDR3 is TGCAGCGTTGCCGACCCGGGACAGGTCTATGGCTACACCTTC.

This clonotype was found a few times. This chain uses TRBV18 with TRBJ1-1; 12 nucleotides align to TRBD1. Germline V CDR1 and CDR2: KGHSH, LQKENI. The CDR3 is made up of 16 amino acids. V dropped 4 bases and J dropped 6; count of bases not matched to a gene: 9. CDR3 nucleotide sequence: TGTGCCAGCTCACAAGGGACAGGGGGCGCCGGCGCTGAAGCTTTCTTT. It yields the protein CASSQGTGGAGAEAFF. Looking up the rest from reference TRBV18 and TRBJ1-1 gives the full variable domain: NAGVMQNPRHLVRRRGQEARLRCSPMKGHSHVYWYRQLPEEGLKFMVYLQKENIIDESGMPKERFSAEFPKEGPSILRIQQVVRGDSAAYFCASSQGTGGAGAEAFFGQGTRLTVV.

CDR3 amino acids: CATKRGLLDTQYF. The DNA for the CDR3 is TGTGCCACGAAACGGGGTTTATTAGATACGCAGTATTTT. V is TRBV19 and J is TRBJ2-3; perhaps TRBD2 as D (5 bases). With 10 bases removed from V and 5 bases from J, the gap between germline ends came to 16 bases. The CDR3 has 13 residues. CDR1 is LNHDA and CDR2 is SQIVND in the germline V gene (reference sequence).